The rows below give T cell receptor beta chains drawn from one sample of a study of blood T cells in healthy people across ages. TCRdb itself ran the 5' RACE reads through MiXCR, one entry per CDR3 protein. Of more than 750,000 distinct CDR3 sequences detected, almost 30% appear once; the ten largest clones hold roughly a tenth. These records were also assigned to another study, of T cells of mothers and their children.

The sequencing sample was made of blood. Receptor source: a woman between 40 and 55 years old in good health. Both conserved end residues are part of each CDR3.

j_gene	v_gene	CDR3aa
TRBJ1-5	TRBV4-1	CASSQDRKGVDNQPQHF
TRBJ2-1	TRBV9	CASNVAGDPKNIQFF
TRBJ1-4	TRBV7-2	CASSSRGGTGSFNEKLFF
TRBJ2-7	TRBV25-1	CASSELSSGSSYEQYF
TRBJ2-6	TRBV7-2	CASSQRPLFALTF
TRBJ2-4	TRBV12-3/TRBV12-4	CASSLEGTGNIQYF
TRBJ2-3	TRBV27	CASTLSAGVDTQYF
TRBJ2-5	TRBV3-1	CASSQAVGRETQYF
TRBJ1-2	TRBV13	CASSLGLQISYDYTF
TRBJ2-3	TRBV7-9	CASSSQGPDTQYF
TRBJ2-5	TRBV6-6	CASSPPRRGSSQETQYF
TRBJ2-3	TRBV3-1	CASSQAGGTGEYF
TRBJ2-1	TRBV5-1	CASNIQGLGYNEQFF
TRBJ1-1	TRBV5-1	CASSLGVMGTGSAEAFF
TRBJ2-3	TRBV29-1	CSVDVASTDTQYF
TRBJ1-4	TRBV7-9	CASRPQGGDNEKLFF
TRBJ2-4	TRBV20-1	CSARDAGGPGNIQYF
TRBJ1-2	TRBV20-1	CSAEGSTGQGNYGYTF
TRBJ2-7	TRBV5-1	CASSRTGGGNEQYF
TRBJ2-6	TRBV7-3	CASSLRAGGAGANVLTF
TRBJ1-1	TRBV5-1	CASSLGGRANTEAFF